This is a list of T cell receptor beta chains from one sample in a study of blood T cell repertoires in COVID-19. Produced via immunoSEQ multiplex PCR; TCRdb's table is partial and in-frame only. The table includes 75,000 or so clones, roughly 80% detected once. Sequencing was performed on peripheral blood. These receptors all come from a man aged 55-75 years with active or convalescent COVID-19. Both conserved end residues are part of each CDR3. Fields, in order: V gene, J gene, D gene, CDR3 length, clone size, CDR3 DNA, CDR3 protein. The D gene is left open where the match is weak. Part of the rows lack a size; the others show once, few, many or a class for expanded clones.

v_call: TRBV10-3
j_call: TRBJ2-2
d_call: TRBD1
cdr3_length: 14
clone_size: few
cdr3_nt: TGTGCCATCAGGGGGACAGGGAACACCGGGGAGCTGTTTTTT
cdr3_aa: CAIRGTGNTGELFF

v_call: TRBV18
j_call: TRBJ1-3
d_call: -
cdr3_length: 15
clone_size: few
cdr3_nt: TGTGCCAGCTCACCTCGGACAGCCTCTGGAAACACCATATATTTT
cdr3_aa: CASSPRTASGNTIYF

v_call: TRBV19
j_call: TRBJ2-2
d_call: TRBD1
cdr3_length: 16
clone_size: -
cdr3_nt: TGTGCCAGTAGGACCCCTCAGGGGGCGAACACCGGGGAGCTGTTTTTT
cdr3_aa: CASRTPQGANTGELFF

v_call: TRBV5-1
j_call: TRBJ1-2
d_call: -
cdr3_length: 15
clone_size: -
cdr3_nt: TGCGCCAGCAGCTTTACCCTGACTGATAACTATGGCTACACCTTC
cdr3_aa: CASSFTLTDNYGYTF

v_call: TRBV6-5
j_call: TRBJ1-1
d_call: TRBD1
cdr3_length: 12
clone_size: -
cdr3_nt: TGTGCCAGCAGCCAAACAGGGGGTTTGGCTTTCTTT
cdr3_aa: CASSQTGGLAFF

v_call: TRBV9
j_call: TRBJ2-1
d_call: -
cdr3_length: 16
clone_size: -
cdr3_nt: TGTGCCAGCAGCGTAGAGGGCGGACCCGCCGCGGGTGAGCAGTTCTTC
cdr3_aa: CASSVEGGPAAGEQFF

v_call: TRBV10-3
j_call: TRBJ2-3
d_call: -
cdr3_length: 13
clone_size: -
cdr3_nt: TGTGCCATCACCGAACGGGTCACAGATACGCAGTATTTT
cdr3_aa: CAITERVTDTQYF

v_call: TRBV20-1
j_call: TRBJ2-5
d_call: TRBD2
cdr3_length: 14
clone_size: -
cdr3_nt: TGCAGTGCTAGTAGGCGGGGGGTAGGGGAGACCCAGTACTTC
cdr3_aa: CSASRRGVGETQYF

v_call: TRBV9
j_call: TRBJ2-3
d_call: -
cdr3_length: 16
clone_size: -
cdr3_nt: TGTGCCAGCAGCACAGTGGGCAGGCAACACACAGATACGCAGTATTTT
cdr3_aa: CASSTVGRQHTDTQYF

v_call: TRBV5-6
j_call: TRBJ1-5
d_call: -
cdr3_length: 15
clone_size: -
cdr3_nt: TGTGCCAGCAGCTTGAGGGTTACGGGGTTTCAGCCCCAGCATTTT
cdr3_aa: CASSLRVTGFQPQHF

v_call: TRBV5-4
j_call: TRBJ1-2
d_call: TRBD1
cdr3_length: 16
clone_size: many
cdr3_nt: TGTGCCAGCAGCACGCGGACAGGGGATAGGCACTATGGCTACACCTTC
cdr3_aa: CASSTRTGDRHYGYTF

v_call: TRBV9
j_call: TRBJ2-5
d_call: -
cdr3_length: 14
clone_size: -
cdr3_nt: TGTGCCAGCAGCACCTTGACAGGCCGAGAGACCCAGTACTTC
cdr3_aa: CASSTLTGRETQYF

v_call: TRBV2
j_call: TRBJ2-6
d_call: -
cdr3_length: 15
clone_size: -
cdr3_nt: TGTGCCAGCAGCCAAGGGGTCTCTGGGGCCAACGTCCTGACTTTC
cdr3_aa: CASSQGVSGANVLTF

v_call: TRBV19
j_call: TRBJ2-5
d_call: TRBD2
cdr3_length: 14
clone_size: -
cdr3_nt: TGTGCCAGTAGTACTAGCGGGGTCCAAGAGACCCAGTACTTC
cdr3_aa: CASSTSGVQETQYF

v_call: TRBV19
j_call: TRBJ1-4
d_call: -
cdr3_length: 13
clone_size: -
cdr3_nt: TGTGCCAGTCACAGGGCTTCAAATGAAAAACTGTTTTTT
cdr3_aa: CASHRASNEKLFF

v_call: TRBV7-2
j_call: TRBJ2-3
d_call: TRBD1
cdr3_length: 15
clone_size: -
cdr3_nt: TGTGCCAGCAGCTTAGCACAGGGGGCGTCAGATACGCAGTATTTT
cdr3_aa: CASSLAQGASDTQYF

v_call: TRBV27
j_call: TRBJ1-5
d_call: -
cdr3_length: 13
clone_size: -
cdr3_nt: TGTGCCAGCTCTTTCGTCGGCAATCAGCCCCAGCATTTT
cdr3_aa: CASSFVGNQPQHF

v_call: TRBV6-4
j_call: TRBJ1-2
d_call: -
cdr3_length: 14
clone_size: -
cdr3_nt: TGTGCCAGCAGTGAGGGATCCGGGACAAACGGCTACACCTTC
cdr3_aa: CASSEGSGTNGYTF

v_call: TRBV11-2
j_call: TRBJ2-5
d_call: TRBD1
cdr3_length: 17
clone_size: -
cdr3_nt: TGTGCCAGCAGCCATCGGGACAGGGGCCTGTACCAAGAGACCCAGTACTTC
cdr3_aa: CASSHRDRGLYQETQYF

v_call: TRBV18
j_call: TRBJ2-7
d_call: TRBD1
cdr3_length: 16
clone_size: -
cdr3_nt: TGTGCCAGCTCACCAGTCGTAAGGACAGGGTTTAGCGAGCAGTACTTC
cdr3_aa: CASSPVVRTGFSEQYF

v_call: TRBV4-1
j_call: TRBJ1-2
d_call: TRBD1
cdr3_length: 16
clone_size: -
cdr3_nt: TGCGCCAGCAGCCCTCCATCAGGACAGGGGGCATATGGCTACACCTTC
cdr3_aa: CASSPPSGQGAYGYTF

v_call: TRBV5-8
j_call: TRBJ1-6
d_call: -
cdr3_length: 19
clone_size: -
cdr3_nt: TGTGCCAGCAGCTTGAGCGCGTACGAATTCAGGGATTATAATTCACCCCTCCACTTT
cdr3_aa: CASSLSAYEFRDYNSPLHF

v_call: TRBV14
j_call: TRBJ2-1
d_call: -
cdr3_length: 11
clone_size: -
cdr3_nt: TGTGCCAGCAGCCACGGTAGTGAGCAGTTCTTC
cdr3_aa: CASSHGSEQFF

v_call: TRBV7-2
j_call: TRBJ1-1
d_call: TRBD1
cdr3_length: 16
clone_size: -
cdr3_nt: TGTGCCAGCAGCACCCGGACAGGGAGAATGAACACTGAAGCTTTCTTT
cdr3_aa: CASSTRTGRMNTEAFF

v_call: TRBV7-3
j_call: TRBJ1-1
d_call: TRBD1
cdr3_length: 17
clone_size: -
cdr3_nt: TGTGCCAGCAGCAGACCGGTTACAGGGGTCCGGGACACTGAAGCTTTCTTT
cdr3_aa: CASSRPVTGVRDTEAFF

v_call: TRBV15
j_call: TRBJ2-1
d_call: -
cdr3_length: 16
clone_size: -
cdr3_nt: TGTGCCACCAGCGGCACTAGCTGGAGCTCCTACAATGAGCAGTTCTTC
cdr3_aa: CATSGTSWSSYNEQFF

v_call: TRBV24-1
j_call: TRBJ1-6
d_call: -
cdr3_length: 20
clone_size: -
cdr3_nt: TGTGCCACCAGTGCACTTAGGGACATCCCCGACAACCCCTATAATTCACCCCTCCACTTT
cdr3_aa: CATSALRDIPDNPYNSPLHF

v_call: TRBV7-2
j_call: TRBJ1-1
d_call: -
cdr3_length: 15
clone_size: -
cdr3_nt: TGTGCCAGCAGCTTTTTCGGGTTCGGGAACACTGAAGCTTTCTTT
cdr3_aa: CASSFFGFGNTEAFF

v_call: TRBV30
j_call: TRBJ2-7
d_call: -
cdr3_length: 13
clone_size: -
cdr3_nt: TGTGCCTGGAGCGCAGAATGGGGCCACGAGCAGTACTTC
cdr3_aa: CAWSAEWGHEQYF

v_call: TRBV7-8
j_call: TRBJ1-5
d_call: TRBD1
cdr3_length: 15
clone_size: -
cdr3_nt: TGTGCCAGCAGCTTAGGACAGGGGGTGGATCAGCCCCAGCATTTT
cdr3_aa: CASSLGQGVDQPQHF

v_call: TRBV5-4
j_call: TRBJ2-1
d_call: TRBD2
cdr3_length: 15
clone_size: -
cdr3_nt: TGTGCCAGCAGCTTGAGCGGGGGGATTTACAATGAGCAGTTCTTC
cdr3_aa: CASSLSGGIYNEQFF

v_call: TRBV19
j_call: TRBJ1-4
d_call: -
cdr3_length: 15
clone_size: -
cdr3_nt: TGTGCCAGTAGGAGACAAACATCGGTGAATGAAAAACTGTTTTTT
cdr3_aa: CASRRQTSVNEKLFF

v_call: TRBV2
j_call: TRBJ2-5
d_call: -
cdr3_length: 14
clone_size: -
cdr3_nt: TGTGCCAGCAGTGAAGGTACAGGTCTGGAGACCCAGTACTTC
cdr3_aa: CASSEGTGLETQYF

v_call: TRBV29-1
j_call: TRBJ2-7
d_call: TRBD1
cdr3_length: 13
clone_size: few
cdr3_nt: TGCAGCGCCGCCGGGACAGGGACCTACGAGCAGTACTTC
cdr3_aa: CSAAGTGTYEQYF

v_call: TRBV9
j_call: TRBJ1-2
d_call: TRBD1
cdr3_length: 14
clone_size: few
cdr3_nt: TGTGCCAGCAGCGTAGACCAGGGGGATGGTGGCTACACCTTC
cdr3_aa: CASSVDQGDGGYTF

v_call: TRBV6-5
j_call: TRBJ1-3
d_call: TRBD1
cdr3_length: 14
clone_size: -
cdr3_nt: TGTGCCAGCAGGCAAACAGGGGCAGGAAACACCATATATTTT
cdr3_aa: CASRQTGAGNTIYF

v_call: TRBV6-4
j_call: TRBJ1-2
d_call: -
cdr3_length: 10
clone_size: few
cdr3_nt: TGTGCCAGCAGTGACCTTGGCTACACCTTC
cdr3_aa: CASSDLGYTF

v_call: TRBV7-2
j_call: TRBJ1-1
d_call: -
cdr3_length: 19
clone_size: -
cdr3_nt: TGTGCCAGCAGCTTAGCCTCCGAGGCGTTTGGGTTTCTGAACACTGAAGCTTTCTTT
cdr3_aa: CASSLASEAFGFLNTEAFF

v_call: TRBV11-2
j_call: TRBJ2-1
d_call: -
cdr3_length: 16
clone_size: once
cdr3_nt: TGTGCCAGCAGCTTAGAAGAAACAGGACCCTACAATGAGCAGTTCTTC
cdr3_aa: CASSLEETGPYNEQFF

v_call: TRBV27
j_call: TRBJ2-2
d_call: -
cdr3_length: 12
clone_size: -
cdr3_nt: TGTGCCAGCAGTCAGAACACCGGGGAGCTGTTTTTT
cdr3_aa: CASSQNTGELFF

v_call: TRBV29-1
j_call: TRBJ2-1
d_call: -
cdr3_length: 14
clone_size: -
cdr3_nt: TGCAGCGTTGAAGAAGAGGGACACTACAATGAGCAGTTCTTC
cdr3_aa: CSVEEEGHYNEQFF

v_call: TRBV18
j_call: TRBJ2-3
d_call: TRBD2
cdr3_length: 14
clone_size: few
cdr3_nt: TGTGCCAGCGGGACTAGCGGGGGTGCAGATACGCAGTATTTT
cdr3_aa: CASGTSGGADTQYF

v_call: TRBV5-1
j_call: TRBJ2-7
d_call: TRBD1
cdr3_length: 14
clone_size: -
cdr3_nt: TGCGCCAGCAGCCCCGGGACAGGGGGTTACGAGCAGTACTTC
cdr3_aa: CASSPGTGGYEQYF

v_call: TRBV19
j_call: TRBJ2-3
d_call: TRBD1
cdr3_length: 17
clone_size: -
cdr3_nt: TGTGCCAGTAGTGCAGACCGGACAGGCGGAAGCACAGATACGCAGTATTTT
cdr3_aa: CASSADRTGGSTDTQYF

v_call: TRBV4-2
j_call: TRBJ2-5
d_call: -
cdr3_length: 14
clone_size: -
cdr3_nt: TGTGCCAGCAGCCGCTGGGACTCCCAAGAGACCCAGTACTTC
cdr3_aa: CASSRWDSQETQYF

v_call: TRBV7-2
j_call: TRBJ1-1
d_call: -
cdr3_length: 15
clone_size: -
cdr3_nt: TGTGCCAGCAGCGCTAGGGGGTGGGGATCGACTGAAGCTTTCTTT
cdr3_aa: CASSARGWGSTEAFF

v_call: TRBV10-3
j_call: TRBJ1-1
d_call: TRBD1
cdr3_length: 14
clone_size: -
cdr3_nt: TGTGCCATCACTAGGGACAGGATTGCGGCTGAAGCTTTCTTT
cdr3_aa: CAITRDRIAAEAFF

v_call: TRBV6-5
j_call: TRBJ1-1
d_call: -
cdr3_length: 13
clone_size: -
cdr3_nt: TGTGCCAGCAACCGGGATACTAACACTGAAGCTTTCTTT
cdr3_aa: CASNRDTNTEAFF

v_call: TRBV18
j_call: TRBJ2-2
d_call: TRBD1
cdr3_length: 16
clone_size: -
cdr3_nt: TGTGCCAGCTCACCGGGGGACAGGGGGTACACCGGGGAGCTGTTTTTT
cdr3_aa: CASSPGDRGYTGELFF